Listed below are T cell receptor beta chains from one sample, sequenced in a study of cytomegalovirus exposure and HLA in healthy donors. TCRdb's table, derived via immunoSEQ multiplex PCR, lists solely in-frame clones and lacks some. This repertoire comprises about 160,000 clones; its ten largest clones make up 1% to 1.5%. The specimen sequenced was PBMCs. Source of these receptors: a woman aged 55 to 70 in good health and CMV-seronegative. Each CDR3 is given with its conserved first and last residue. D genes are given only for firm matches.

>TRBV19|TRBD1|TRBJ2-7
TGTGCCAGTAGTATTTACGGGACAGGGGCGACGGACGAGCAGTACTTC
CASSIYGTGATDEQYF
>TRBV7-8|.|TRBJ2-3
TGTGCCAGCAGCTTAGGGTCTAGCAGCCGCACAGATACGCAGTATTTT
CASSLGSSSRTDTQYF
>TRBV20-1|.|TRBJ1-4
TGCAGTGCTAGGCAGAATGAAAAACTGTTTTTT
CSARQNEKLFF
>TRBV7-7|TRBD1|TRBJ2-5
TGTGCCAGCAGCCGGGGACAGGGATTGGAGACCCAGTACTTC
CASSRGQGLETQYF
>TRBV5-4|.|TRBJ1-3
TGTGCCAGCAGCCGTATAGGAAACACCATATATTTT
CASSRIGNTIYF
>TRBV5-6|.|TRBJ2-1
TGTGCCAGCAGCTTGTGGGGGGATAGTAGTTACAATGAGCAGTTCTTC
CASSLWGDSSYNEQFF
>TRBV7-7|.|TRBJ2-2
TGTGCCAGCAGCCCTTTACTAGTGCTCAGGACCGGGGAGCTGTTTTTT
CASSPLLVLRTGELFF
>TRBV5-1|.|TRBJ2-1
TGCGCCAGCAGCTTGGTGGCAGGGGAGTCCTACAATGAGCAGTTCTTC
CASSLVAGESYNEQFF
>TRBV4-1|.|TRBJ1-4
TGCGCCAGCAGCCCTACACGGACAGAGAATGAAAAACTGTTTTTT
CASSPTRTENEKLFF
>TRBV19|.|TRBJ2-1
TGTGCCAGTACCGGAGAGATCGGATACAATGAGCAGTTCTTC
CASTGEIGYNEQFF
>TRBV4-1|TRBD1|TRBJ1-4
TGCGCCAGCAGCCTGCGACAGGGAGATGAAAAACTGTTTTTT
CASSLRQGDEKLFF
>TRBV4-3|TRBD2|TRBJ2-5
TGCGCCAGCAGCCTCCGGGGGGGGCAAGAGACCCAGTACTTC
CASSLRGGQETQYF
>TRBV11-2|.|TRBJ2-7
TGTGCCAGCAGCTTCACGCGGGACAGAACCTACGAGCAGTACTTC
CASSFTRDRTYEQYF
>TRBV7-9|TRBD1|TRBJ1-2
TGTGCCAGCAGCATCCGGGAGGGACAGAGAGACTATGGCTACACCTTC
CASSIREGQRDYGYTF
>TRBV15|.|TRBJ1-1
TGTGCCACCAGCAGAGGCGGGGGGGAGAACACTGAAGCTTTCTTT
CATSRGGGENTEAFF
>TRBV11-2|.|TRBJ1-5
TGTGCCAGCAGCCAGACGGGGAATCAGCCCCAGCATTTT
CASSQTGNQPQHF